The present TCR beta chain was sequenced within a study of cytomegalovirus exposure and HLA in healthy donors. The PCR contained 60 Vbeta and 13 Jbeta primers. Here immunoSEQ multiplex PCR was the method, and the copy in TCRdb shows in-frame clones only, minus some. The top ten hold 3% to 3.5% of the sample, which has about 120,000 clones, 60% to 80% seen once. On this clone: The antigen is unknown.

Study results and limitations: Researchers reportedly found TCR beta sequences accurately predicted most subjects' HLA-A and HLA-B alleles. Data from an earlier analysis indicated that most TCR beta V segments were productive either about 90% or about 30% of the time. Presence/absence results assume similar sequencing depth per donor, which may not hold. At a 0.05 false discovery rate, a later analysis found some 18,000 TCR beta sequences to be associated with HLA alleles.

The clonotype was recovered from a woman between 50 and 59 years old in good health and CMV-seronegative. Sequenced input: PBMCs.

The CDR3 nucleotides read TGTGCCAGCAGCATGGCACAGGTATCCTACGAGCAGTACTTC. Translated, it gives CASSMAQVSYEQYF. This rearrangement joins TRBV7-9 to TRBJ2-7; D perhaps matches TRBD1 (5 bases). Looked up from germline, CDR1 is SEHNR and CDR2 is FQNEAQ (reference sequence). This CDR3 is 14 amino acids long. Trimming stripped 5 bases from V and 1 base from J, with 12 bases between.